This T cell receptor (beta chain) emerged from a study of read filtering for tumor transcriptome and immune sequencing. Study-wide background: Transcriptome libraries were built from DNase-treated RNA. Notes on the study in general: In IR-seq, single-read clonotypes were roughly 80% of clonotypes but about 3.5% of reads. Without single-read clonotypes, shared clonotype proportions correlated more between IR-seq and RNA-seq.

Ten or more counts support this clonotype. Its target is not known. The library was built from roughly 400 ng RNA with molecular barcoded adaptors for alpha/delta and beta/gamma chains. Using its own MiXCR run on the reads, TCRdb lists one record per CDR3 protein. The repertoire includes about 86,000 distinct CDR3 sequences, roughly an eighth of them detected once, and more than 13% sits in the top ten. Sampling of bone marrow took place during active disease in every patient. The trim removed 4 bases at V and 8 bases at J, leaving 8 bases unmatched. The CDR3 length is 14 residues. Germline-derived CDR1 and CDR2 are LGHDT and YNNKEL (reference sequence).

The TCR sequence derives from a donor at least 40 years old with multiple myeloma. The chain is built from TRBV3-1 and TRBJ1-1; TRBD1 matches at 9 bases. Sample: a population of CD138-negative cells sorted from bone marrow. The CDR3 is CASSPRDRGKEAFF. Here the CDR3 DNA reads TGTGCCAGCAGCCCTCGCGACAGGGGGAAAGAAGCTTTCTTT.